This T cell receptor beta chain comes out of a study of T cells in Graves' hyperthyroidism and ophthalmopathy. Study at large: Peripheral blood was drawn at first diagnosis, prior to all treatment. Study-wide results and caveats: In validation, the model predicted ophthalmopathy. These predictions came a median about 6.5 months before onset. Stable hyperthyroidism was told apart from ophthalmopathy by a model built on 13 V-J features.

Worth noting for this clonotype: The antigen remains unidentified.

It was RNA transcripts that yielded the amplified TCR beta CDR3 regions. HTBI primers drove first-round RT-PCR of the TCR CDR3. TCRdb re-called the multiplex PCR reads through MiXCR, storing one row per CDR3 protein. The profile shows about 840,000 distinct CDR3 sequences, 38% of them singletons. The authors took PBMCs from 10 ml fresh peripheral blood. Losses at the gene ends were 2 bases for V and 5 bases for J; bases not matched to a gene: 6. The CDR3 is 15 residues long. The germline V gene has CDR1 SEHNR and CDR2 FQNEAQ (reference sequence). The source material was blood. The V call is TRBV7-9, the J call TRBJ2-7; 10 positions agree with TRBD1. This sequence was found in a man aged 18-30 years with Graves' hyperthyroidism. The CDR3 reads CASSLSGDRGDEQYF. Written as DNA, the CDR3 is TGTGCCAGCAGCTTAAGCGGGGACAGGGGCGACGAGCAGTACTTC.